This is a list of T cell receptor beta chains from one sample in a study of blood T cell repertoires in COVID-19. Sequencing used immunoSEQ multiplex PCR; TCRdb keeps in-frame clones, though not all of them. Counted here are under 350,000 clones, 80% to 90% occurring once; the ten biggest clones make up about 4.2%. The source material was PBMCs or T cells enriched from blood (not recorded which). All receptors come from a woman between 35 and 50 years old with acute COVID-19. Both conserved end residues are part of each CDR3. The order of the fields is CDR3 protein, CDR3 DNA, J gene, D gene, V gene, clone size. A D gene is named only where the DNA matches it firmly. Where a row states a size, it is once, few, many or the class of an expanded clone; other rows omit it.

CDR3: CATSTNDRFSGNTIYF; DNA: TGTGCCACCAGCACAAACGACAGATTCTCTGGAAACACCATATATTTT; J: TRBJ1-3; D: NA; V: TRBV15; size: NA
CDR3: CASSLNPGSSYNEQFF; DNA: TGTGCTAGCAGCCTGAACCCCGGGAGCTCCTACAATGAGCAGTTCTTC; J: TRBJ2-1; D: NA; V: TRBV7-7; size: NA
CDR3: CAIRVGASGGYNEQFF; DNA: TGTGCCATCAGGGTAGGGGCTAGCGGGGGCTACAATGAGCAGTTCTTC; J: TRBJ2-1; D: TRBD2; V: TRBV10-3; size: NA
CDR3: CASSLFDRGIGNQPQHF; DNA: TGTGCCAGCTCCCTTTTCGACAGGGGGATCGGCAATCAGCCCCAGCATTTT; J: TRBJ1-5; D: TRBD1; V: TRBV18; size: NA
CDR3: CSAEGLAGSYNEQFF; DNA: TGCAGCGCCGAGGGACTAGCGGGATCCTACAATGAGCAGTTCTTC; J: TRBJ2-1; D: TRBD2; V: TRBV29-1; size: NA
CDR3: CASSTRTGGDGYGYTF; DNA: TGTGCCAGCAGCACCCGGACAGGGGGCGATGGCTATGGCTACACCTTC; J: TRBJ1-2; D: TRBD1; V: TRBV7-2; size: NA
CDR3: CASSQGRQIPEQYF; DNA: TGCGCCAGCAGCCAAGGGAGACAGATACCGGAGCAGTACTTC; J: TRBJ2-7; D: NA; V: TRBV4-3; size: few
CDR3: CASTWIGGPPDTQYF; DNA: TGTGCCAGCACCTGGATCGGGGGGCCACCCGATACGCAGTATTTT; J: TRBJ2-3; D: NA; V: TRBV5-6; size: NA
CDR3: CASSRIDMITYNEQFF; DNA: TGCGCCAGCAGCCGAATTGACATGATAACCTACAATGAGCAGTTCTTC; J: TRBJ2-1; D: NA; V: TRBV4-1; size: NA
CDR3: CASSPPEGQFF; DNA: TGTGCCAGCAGCCCGCCCGAGGGGCAGTTCTTC; J: TRBJ2-1; D: NA; V: TRBV6-5; size: NA
CDR3: CASSPQGARMADTQYF; DNA: TGTGCCAGCAGCCCCCAAGGGGCCCGGATGGCAGATACGCAGTATTTT; J: TRBJ2-3; D: NA; V: TRBV7-8; size: NA
CDR3: CASSLGTGEKLFF; DNA: TGTGCCAGCAGTTTAGGGACAGGAGAAAAACTGTTTTTT; J: TRBJ1-4; D: TRBD1; V: TRBV12-3/TRBV12-4; size: NA
CDR3: CAISVGAGGPSTEAFF; DNA: TGTGCCATCAGTGTCGGGGCAGGGGGCCCTAGCACTGAAGCTTTCTTT; J: TRBJ1-1; D: TRBD1; V: TRBV10-3; size: NA
CDR3: CASSYGTFTYEQYF; DNA: TGTGCCAGCAGCTACGGGACATTTACCTACGAGCAGTACTTC; J: TRBJ2-7; D: NA; V: TRBV13; size: NA
CDR3: CASSYSGGGSLNTQYF; DNA: TGTGCCAGCAGTTACTCGGGCGGGGGGTCACTAAATACGCAGTATTTT; J: TRBJ2-3; D: TRBD2; V: TRBV6-5; size: NA
CDR3: CASSPVSSYNEQFF; DNA: TGCGCCAGCAGCCCGGTGAGCTCCTACAATGAGCAGTTCTTC; J: TRBJ2-1; D: NA; V: TRBV5-1; size: NA
CDR3: CASASTGFMNTEAFF; DNA: TGCGCCAGCGCATCTACCGGTTTTATGAACACTGAAGCTTTCTTT; J: TRBJ1-1; D: NA; V: TRBV4-3; size: NA
CDR3: CASSLRKGLAGTSRQFF; DNA: TGTGCCAGCAGCCTACGGAAGGGACTAGCGGGTACCAGCCGACAGTTCTTC; J: TRBJ2-1; D: TRBD2; V: TRBV7-2; size: NA
CDR3: CSVTRSTGELFF; DNA: TGCAGCGTGACTCGGAGCACCGGGGAGCTGTTTTTT; J: TRBJ2-2; D: NA; V: TRBV29-1; size: NA
CDR3: CASSHGLGQGNTEAFF; DNA: TGTGCCAGCAGCCACGGATTGGGACAGGGGAACACTGAAGCTTTCTTT; J: TRBJ1-1; D: TRBD1; V: TRBV3-1/TRBV3-2; size: NA
CDR3: CASKFPSSSNHSSYEQYF; DNA: TGTGCCAGCAAATTTCCGTCCTCGTCAAATCACTCCTCCTACGAGCAGTACTTC; J: TRBJ2-7; D: NA; V: TRBV2; size: NA
CDR3: CASSRYGTRSREQYF; DNA: TGTGCCAGCAGCCGGTATGGGACTAGATCGAGGGAGCAGTACTTC; J: TRBJ2-7; D: TRBD2; V: TRBV7-2; size: NA
CDR3: CASSEFYGQLYSNQPQHF; DNA: TGCGCCAGCAGTGAGTTTTATGGGCAGCTTTATAGCAATCAGCCCCAGCATTTT; J: TRBJ1-5; D: NA; V: TRBV10-2; size: once
CDR3: CASSLGGPHSGNTIYF; DNA: TGTGCCAGCAGCTTAGGGGGCCCGCACTCTGGAAACACCATATATTTT; J: TRBJ1-3; D: NA; V: TRBV7-2; size: NA
CDR3: CASTEGSMNTEAFF; DNA: TGTGCCAGTACCGAGGGATCAATGAACACTGAAGCTTTCTTT; J: TRBJ1-1; D: NA; V: TRBV19; size: NA
CDR3: CASSTENQGTYNEQFF; DNA: TGCGCCAGCAGCACCGAAAACCAGGGTACCTACAATGAGCAGTTCTTC; J: TRBJ2-1; D: NA; V: TRBV5-1; size: NA
CDR3: CASSSGVGGRELFF; DNA: TGTGCCAGTAGTTCCGGCGTGGGGGGGAGAGAGCTGTTTTTT; J: TRBJ2-2; D: TRBD2; V: TRBV19; size: NA
CDR3: CASSLSLGGQNSPLHF; DNA: TGTGCCAGCAGCTTATCCCTGGGGGGTCAAAATTCACCCCTCCACTTT; J: TRBJ1-6; D: NA; V: TRBV11-2; size: NA
CDR3: CASSLGTGEAYGYTF; DNA: TGTGCCAGCAGCTTAGGGACAGGGGAGGCCTATGGCTACACCTTC; J: TRBJ1-2; D: TRBD1; V: TRBV7-6; size: NA
CDR3: CASSLIYRVGTEAFF; DNA: TGTGCCAGCAGCTTGATTTACAGGGTCGGCACTGAAGCTTTCTTT; J: TRBJ1-1; D: NA; V: TRBV13; size: NA
CDR3: CASSYDSGATGELFF; DNA: TGTGCCAGCAGTTACGATTCAGGGGCAACCGGGGAGCTGTTTTTT; J: TRBJ2-2; D: NA; V: TRBV6-5; size: NA
CDR3: CASGLVRSQFTFPMPQHF; DNA: TGTGCTAGTGGTTTGGTACGCTCACAGTTCACATTTCCGATGCCCCAGCATTTT; J: TRBJ1-5; D: NA; V: TRBV12-5; size: NA
CDR3: CASSLGRGLNTEAFF; DNA: TGTGCCAGCAGCTTGGGTAGGGGCCTGAACACTGAAGCTTTCTTT; J: TRBJ1-1; D: NA; V: TRBV11-2; size: NA
CDR3: CASTQGYGYTF; DNA: TGTGCCAGCACTCAGGGGTATGGCTACACCTTC; J: TRBJ1-2; D: NA; V: TRBV6-5; size: NA
CDR3: CASSLVSGGYEQYF; DNA: TGCGCCAGCAGCTTGGTTTCAGGGGGCTACGAGCAGTACTTC; J: TRBJ2-7; D: TRBD1; V: TRBV5-1; size: NA
CDR3: CASSLPWGGVEETQYF; DNA: TGTGCCAGCTCACTCCCCTGGGGGGGGGTTGAAGAGACCCAGTACTTC; J: TRBJ2-5; D: TRBD2; V: TRBV18; size: few
CDR3: CASSFPQGAVSEKLFF; DNA: TGTGCCAGCAGCTTCCCGCAGGGGGCGGTTAGTGAAAAACTGTTTTTT; J: TRBJ1-4; D: TRBD1; V: TRBV7-9; size: NA
CDR3: CASSQLYGTGGLYEQYF; DNA: TGTGCCAGCAGCCAACTATACGGGACAGGGGGCTTGTACGAGCAGTACTTC; J: TRBJ2-7; D: TRBD1; V: TRBV4-2; size: NA
CDR3: CASSVAQDPSTDTQYF; DNA: TGTGCCAGCAGCGTAGCACAGGACCCTAGCACAGATACGCAGTATTTT; J: TRBJ2-3; D: NA; V: TRBV9; size: once
CDR3: CASSFLGGMNTEAFF; DNA: TGTGCCAGCAGTTTTTTAGGGGGAATGAACACTGAAGCTTTCTTT; J: TRBJ1-1; D: NA; V: TRBV28; size: NA
CDR3: CASSYPSPVGGPYEQYF; DNA: TGTGCCAGCAGTTACCCATCTCCGGTTGGGGGCCCCTACGAGCAGTACTTC; J: TRBJ2-7; D: NA; V: TRBV6-2/TRBV6-3; size: NA
CDR3: CASSPSRTGKNNEQFF; DNA: TGTGCCAGCTCACCCTCCCGGACAGGAAAAAACAATGAGCAGTTCTTC; J: TRBJ2-1; D: TRBD1; V: TRBV18; size: NA
CDR3: CASSQGGGTTARGELFF; DNA: TGTGCCAGCAGCCAAGGTGGAGGGACGACGGCCCGCGGGGAGCTGTTTTTT; J: TRBJ2-2; D: NA; V: TRBV3-1/TRBV3-2; size: NA
CDR3: CASSPRQGKGEKLFF; DNA: TGTGCCAGCTCACCCAGACAGGGGAAAGGGGAAAAACTGTTTTTT; J: TRBJ1-4; D: TRBD1; V: TRBV18; size: NA
CDR3: CASSLLENSPLHF; DNA: TGTGCCAGCAGTCTACTCGAAAATTCACCCCTCCACTTT; J: TRBJ1-6; D: NA; V: TRBV7-8; size: NA
CDR3: CASSPPGTGGPYGYTF; DNA: TGTGCCAGCAGCCCTCCCGGGACAGGGGGCCCCTATGGCTACACCTTC; J: TRBJ1-2; D: TRBD1; V: TRBV11-2; size: NA
CDR3: CASSPVIQGITEAFF; DNA: TGTGCCAGCAGCCCAGTTATACAGGGAATCACTGAAGCTTTCTTT; J: TRBJ1-1; D: NA; V: TRBV3-1/TRBV3-2; size: NA
CDR3: CASSPGSINYGYTF; DNA: TGTGCCAGTAGTCCCGGGTCCATTAACTATGGCTACACCTTC; J: TRBJ1-2; D: NA; V: TRBV19; size: NA
CDR3: CASSLYSSETQYF; DNA: TGTGCCAGCAGCTTATATAGTAGTGAGACCCAGTACTTC; J: TRBJ2-5; D: NA; V: TRBV7-2; size: NA